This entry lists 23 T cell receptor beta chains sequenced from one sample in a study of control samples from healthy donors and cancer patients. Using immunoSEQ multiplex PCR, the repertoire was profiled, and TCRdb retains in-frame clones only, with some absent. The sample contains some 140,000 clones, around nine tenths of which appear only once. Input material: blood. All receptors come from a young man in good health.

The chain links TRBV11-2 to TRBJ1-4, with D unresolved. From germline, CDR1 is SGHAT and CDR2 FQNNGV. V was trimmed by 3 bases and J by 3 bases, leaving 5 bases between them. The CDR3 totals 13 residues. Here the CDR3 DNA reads TGTGCCAGCAGCTTTAAACCTAATGAAAAACTGTTTTTT. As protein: CASSFKPNEKLFF.

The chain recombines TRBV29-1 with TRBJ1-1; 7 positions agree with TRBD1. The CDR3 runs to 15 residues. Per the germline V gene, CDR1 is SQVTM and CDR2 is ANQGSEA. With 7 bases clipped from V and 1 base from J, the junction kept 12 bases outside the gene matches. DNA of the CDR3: TGCAGCGCAGTCCGACAGGGTACCCCGAACACTGAAGCTTTCTTT. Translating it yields CSAVRQGTPNTEAFF.

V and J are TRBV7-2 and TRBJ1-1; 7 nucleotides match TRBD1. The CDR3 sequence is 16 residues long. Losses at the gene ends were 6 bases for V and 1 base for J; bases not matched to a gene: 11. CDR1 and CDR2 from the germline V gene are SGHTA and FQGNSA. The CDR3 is CASRFPIGGPNTEAFF. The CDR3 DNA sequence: TGTGCCAGCAGATTCCCGATAGGGGGCCCGAACACTGAAGCTTTCTTT.

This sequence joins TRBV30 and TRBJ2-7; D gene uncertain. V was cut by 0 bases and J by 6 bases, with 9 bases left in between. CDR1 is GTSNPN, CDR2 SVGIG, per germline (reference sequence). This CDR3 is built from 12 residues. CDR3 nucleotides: TGTGCCTGGAGTGTAAAGGTATCCGAGCAGTACTTC. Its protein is CAWSVKVSEQYF. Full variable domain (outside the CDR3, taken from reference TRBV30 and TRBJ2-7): SQTIHQWPATLVQPVGSPLSLECTVEGTSNPNLYWYRQAAGRGLQLLFYSVGIGQISSEVPQNLSASRPQDRQFILSSKKLLLSDSGFYLCAWSVKVSEQYFGPGTRLTVT.

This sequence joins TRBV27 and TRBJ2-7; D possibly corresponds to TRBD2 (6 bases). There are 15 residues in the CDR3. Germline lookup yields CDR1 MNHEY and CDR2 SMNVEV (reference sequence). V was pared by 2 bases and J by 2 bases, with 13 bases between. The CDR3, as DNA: TGTGCCAGCAGTTTAGGGTCTAGCGCCGCCTACGAGCAGTACTTC. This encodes CASSLGSSAAYEQYF.

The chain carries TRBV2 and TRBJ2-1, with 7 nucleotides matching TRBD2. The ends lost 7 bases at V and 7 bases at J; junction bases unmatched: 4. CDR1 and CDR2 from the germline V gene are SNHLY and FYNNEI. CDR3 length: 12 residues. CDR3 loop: CASKGRENEQFF. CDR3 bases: TGTGCCAGCAAAGGGCGGGAGAATGAGCAGTTCTTC.

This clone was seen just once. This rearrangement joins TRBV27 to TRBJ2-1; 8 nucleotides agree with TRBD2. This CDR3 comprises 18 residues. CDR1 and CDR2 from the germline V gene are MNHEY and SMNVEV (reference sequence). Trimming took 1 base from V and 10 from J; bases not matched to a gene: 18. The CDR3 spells CASSLFLAGSGDLIEQFF. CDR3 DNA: TGTGCCAGCAGTTTATTCCTCGCGGGTAGCGGGGACCTTATCGAGCAGTTCTTC.

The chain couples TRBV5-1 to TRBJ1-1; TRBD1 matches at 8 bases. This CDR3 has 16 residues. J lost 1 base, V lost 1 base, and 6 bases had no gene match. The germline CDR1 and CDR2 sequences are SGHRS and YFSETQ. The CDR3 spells CASSLQGAGRNTEAFF. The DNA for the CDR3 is TGCGCCAGCAGCTTGCAGGGGGCGGGAAGGAACACTGAAGCTTTCTTT.

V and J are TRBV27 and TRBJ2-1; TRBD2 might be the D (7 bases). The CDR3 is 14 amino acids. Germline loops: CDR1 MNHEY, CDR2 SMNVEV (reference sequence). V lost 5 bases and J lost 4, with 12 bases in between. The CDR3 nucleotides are TGTGCCAGCAGTCGTAAGGGGGGGTACAATGAGCAGTTCTTC. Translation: CASSRKGGYNEQFF.

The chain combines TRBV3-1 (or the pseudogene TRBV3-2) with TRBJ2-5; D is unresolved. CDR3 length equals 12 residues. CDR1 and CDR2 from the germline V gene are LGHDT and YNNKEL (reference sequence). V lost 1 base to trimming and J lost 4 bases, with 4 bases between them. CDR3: CASSQGLETQYF. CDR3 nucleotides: TGTGCCAGCAGCCAAGGGTTAGAGACCCAGTACTTC.

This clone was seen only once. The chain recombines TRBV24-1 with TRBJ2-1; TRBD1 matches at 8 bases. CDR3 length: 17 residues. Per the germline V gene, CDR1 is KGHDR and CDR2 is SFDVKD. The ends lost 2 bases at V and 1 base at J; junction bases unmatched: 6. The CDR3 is CATSDSSGGGSYNEQFF. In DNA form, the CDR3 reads TGTGCCACCAGTGATTCCTCAGGGGGCGGGTCCTACAATGAGCAGTTCTTC.

CDR3 sequence: CASSLASGTGIIEQYF. As DNA, the CDR3 is TGTGCCAGCAGCTTAGCTAGCGGGACTGGGATTATCGAGCAGTACTTC. V usage is TRBV7-8 and J usage is TRBJ2-7; 8 bases align to TRBD2. The CDR3 totals 16 residues. V shed 0 bases, J shed 6 bases, and the junction held 10 bases outside the gene matches. The germline CDR1 and CDR2 sequences are SGHVS and FQNEAQ.

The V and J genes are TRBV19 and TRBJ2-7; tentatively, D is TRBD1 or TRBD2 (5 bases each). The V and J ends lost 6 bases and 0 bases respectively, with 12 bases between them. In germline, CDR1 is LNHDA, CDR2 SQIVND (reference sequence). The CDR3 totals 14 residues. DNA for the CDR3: TGTGCCAGTAGCCCGGGACCTAGCTCCTACGAGCAGTACTTC. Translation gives CASSPGPSSYEQYF.

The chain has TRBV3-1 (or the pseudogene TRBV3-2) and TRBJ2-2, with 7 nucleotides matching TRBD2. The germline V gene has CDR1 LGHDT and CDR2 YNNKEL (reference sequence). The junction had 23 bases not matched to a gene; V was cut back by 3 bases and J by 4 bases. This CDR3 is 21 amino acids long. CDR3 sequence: CASSHNLRRGGRTLSTGELFF. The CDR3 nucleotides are TGTGCCAGCAGCCACAACCTCCGACGGGGCGGGAGAACTTTAAGCACCGGGGAGCTGTTTTTT.

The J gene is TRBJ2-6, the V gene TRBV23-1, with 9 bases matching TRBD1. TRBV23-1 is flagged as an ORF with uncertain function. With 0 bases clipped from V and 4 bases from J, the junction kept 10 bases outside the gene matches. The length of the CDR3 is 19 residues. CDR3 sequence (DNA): TGCGCCAGCAGTCAATCTAAGGGACAGGGAACTGCCGGGGCCAACGTCCTGACTTTC. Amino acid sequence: CASSQSKGQGTAGANVLTF.

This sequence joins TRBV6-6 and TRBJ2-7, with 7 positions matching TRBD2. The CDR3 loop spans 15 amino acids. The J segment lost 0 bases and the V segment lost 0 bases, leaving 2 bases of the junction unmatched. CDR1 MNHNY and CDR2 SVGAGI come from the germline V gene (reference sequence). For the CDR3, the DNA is TGTGCCAGCAGTTACTCGACTAGCACCTCCTACGAGCAGTACTTC. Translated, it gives CASSYSTSTSYEQYF.

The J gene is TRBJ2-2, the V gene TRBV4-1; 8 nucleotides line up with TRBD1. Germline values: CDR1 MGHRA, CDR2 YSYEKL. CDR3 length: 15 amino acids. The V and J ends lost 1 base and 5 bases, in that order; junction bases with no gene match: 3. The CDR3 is CASSQGTGRTGELFF. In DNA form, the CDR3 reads TGCGCCAGCAGCCAAGGGACAGGGCGTACCGGGGAGCTGTTTTTT.

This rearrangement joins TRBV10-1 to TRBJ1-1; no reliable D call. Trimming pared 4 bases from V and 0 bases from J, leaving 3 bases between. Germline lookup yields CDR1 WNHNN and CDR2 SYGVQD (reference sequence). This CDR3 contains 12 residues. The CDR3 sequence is CASSGLNTEAFF. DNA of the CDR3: TGCGCCAGCAGTGGGCTGAACACTGAAGCTTTCTTT.

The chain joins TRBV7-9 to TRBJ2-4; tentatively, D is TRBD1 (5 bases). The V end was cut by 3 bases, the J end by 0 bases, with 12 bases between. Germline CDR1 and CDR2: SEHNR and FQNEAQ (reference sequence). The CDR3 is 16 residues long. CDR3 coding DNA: TGTGCCAGCAGCTTGACGACAGATATAGCCAAAAACATTCAGTACTTC. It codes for CASSLTTDIAKNIQYF. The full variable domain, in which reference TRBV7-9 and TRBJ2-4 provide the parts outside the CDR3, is DTGVSQNPRHKITKRGQNVTFRCDPISEHNRLYWYRQTLGQGPEFLTYFQNEAQLEKSRLLSDRFSAERPKGSFSTLEIQRTEQGDSAMYLCASSLTTDIAKNIQYFGAGTRLSVL.

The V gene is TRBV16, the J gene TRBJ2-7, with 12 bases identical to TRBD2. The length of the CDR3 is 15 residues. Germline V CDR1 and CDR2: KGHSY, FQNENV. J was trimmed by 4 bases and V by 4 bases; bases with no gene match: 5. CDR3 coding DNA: TGTGCCAGCAGCCGCGGGACTAGCGGGTTTTACGAGCAGTACTTC. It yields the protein CASSRGTSGFYEQYF.

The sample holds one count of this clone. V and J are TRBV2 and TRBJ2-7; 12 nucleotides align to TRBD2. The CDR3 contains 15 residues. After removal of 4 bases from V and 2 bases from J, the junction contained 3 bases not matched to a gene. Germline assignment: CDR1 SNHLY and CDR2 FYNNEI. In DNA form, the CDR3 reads TGTGCCAGCAGTGTTGGACTAGCGGGACCCTACGAGCAGTACTTC. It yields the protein CASSVGLAGPYEQYF. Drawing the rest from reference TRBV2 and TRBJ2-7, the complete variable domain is EPEVTQTPSHQVTQMGQEVILRCVPISNHLYFYWYRQILGQKVEFLVSFYNNEISEKSEIFDDQFSVERPDGSNFTLKIRSTKLEDSAMYFCASSVGLAGPYEQYFGPGTRLTVT.

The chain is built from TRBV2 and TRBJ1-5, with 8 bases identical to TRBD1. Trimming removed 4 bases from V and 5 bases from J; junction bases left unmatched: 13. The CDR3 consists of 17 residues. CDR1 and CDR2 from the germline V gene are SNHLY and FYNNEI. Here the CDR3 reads CASSAPDREPEDQPQHF. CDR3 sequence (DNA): TGTGCCAGCAGTGCACCGGACAGGGAGCCAGAAGATCAGCCCCAGCATTTT.

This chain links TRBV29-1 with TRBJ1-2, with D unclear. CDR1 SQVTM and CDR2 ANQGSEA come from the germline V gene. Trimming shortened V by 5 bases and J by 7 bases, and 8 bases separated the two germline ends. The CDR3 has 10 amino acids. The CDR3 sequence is CSVMDRGYTF. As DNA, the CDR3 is TGCAGCGTTATGGACCGTGGCTACACCTTC.